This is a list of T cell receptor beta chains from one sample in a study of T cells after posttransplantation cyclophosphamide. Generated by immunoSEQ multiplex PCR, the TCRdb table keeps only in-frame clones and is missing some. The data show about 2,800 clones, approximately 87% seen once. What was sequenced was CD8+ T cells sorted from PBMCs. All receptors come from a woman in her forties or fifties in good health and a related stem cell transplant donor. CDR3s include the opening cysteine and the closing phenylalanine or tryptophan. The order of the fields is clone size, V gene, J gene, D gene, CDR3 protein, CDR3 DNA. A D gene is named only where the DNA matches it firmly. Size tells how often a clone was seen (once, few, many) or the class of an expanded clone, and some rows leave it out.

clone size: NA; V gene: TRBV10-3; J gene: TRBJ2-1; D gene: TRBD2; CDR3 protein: CAIRPSSGRAANEQFF; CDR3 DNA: TGTGCCATCAGGCCATCTAGCGGGAGGGCGGCCAATGAGCAGTTCTTC
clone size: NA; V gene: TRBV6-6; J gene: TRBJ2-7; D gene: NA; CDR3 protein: CASSHSYEQYF; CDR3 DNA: TGTGCCAGCAGCCACAGCTACGAGCAGTACTTC
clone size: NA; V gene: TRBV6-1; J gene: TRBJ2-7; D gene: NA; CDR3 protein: CASSESSYEQYF; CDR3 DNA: TGTGCCAGCAGTGAGAGCTCCTACGAGCAGTACTTC
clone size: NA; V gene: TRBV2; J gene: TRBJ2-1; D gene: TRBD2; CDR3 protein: CASSELGLARLGNEQFF; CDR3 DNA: TGTGCCAGCAGTGAACTGGGACTAGCCCGATTGGGCAATGAGCAGTTCTTC
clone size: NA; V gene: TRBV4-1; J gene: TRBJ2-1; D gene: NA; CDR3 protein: CASSQDSVAYNEQFF; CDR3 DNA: TGCGCCAGCAGCCAAGACAGTGTGGCCTACAATGAGCAGTTCTTC
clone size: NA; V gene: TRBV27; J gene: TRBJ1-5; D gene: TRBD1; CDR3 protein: CASRTTTGDQPQHF; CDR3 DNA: TGTGCCAGCAGAACCACCACAGGGGATCAGCCCCAGCATTTT
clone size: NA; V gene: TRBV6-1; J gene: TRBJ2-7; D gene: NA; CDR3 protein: CASSESSYEQYF; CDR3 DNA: TGTGCCAGCAGTGAGAGCTCCTACGAGCAGTACTTC
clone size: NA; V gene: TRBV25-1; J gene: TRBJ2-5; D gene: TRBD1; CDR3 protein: CASSPDREETQYF; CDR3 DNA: TGTGCCAGCAGTCCGGACAGGGAAGAGACCCAGTACTTC
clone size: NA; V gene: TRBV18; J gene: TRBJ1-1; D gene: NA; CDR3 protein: CASSPKEVPGEAFF; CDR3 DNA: TGTGCCAGCTCACCAAAGGAGGTGCCCGGTGAAGCTTTCTTT
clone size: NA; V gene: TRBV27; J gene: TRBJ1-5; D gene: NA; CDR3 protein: CASSLLGPSNQPQHF; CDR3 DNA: TGTGCCAGCAGTTTATTGGGGCCTAGCAATCAGCCCCAGCATTTT
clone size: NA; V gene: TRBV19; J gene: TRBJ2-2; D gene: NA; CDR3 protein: CASSIGGVNPGELFF; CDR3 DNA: TGTGCCAGTAGTATAGGTGGGGTAAACCCCGGGGAGCTGTTTTTT
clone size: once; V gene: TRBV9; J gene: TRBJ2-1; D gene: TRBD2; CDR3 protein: CASSPILAGGAYNEQFF; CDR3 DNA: TGTGCCAGCAGCCCGATACTAGCGGGAGGGGCCTACAATGAGCAGTTCTTC
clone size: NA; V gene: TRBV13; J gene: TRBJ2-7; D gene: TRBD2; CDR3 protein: CASSPKREGDEQYF; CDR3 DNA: TGTGCCAGCAGCCCCAAGCGGGAGGGGGACGAGCAGTACTTC
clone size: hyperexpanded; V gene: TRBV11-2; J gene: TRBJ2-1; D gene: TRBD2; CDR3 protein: CASNRLAGSSYNEQFF; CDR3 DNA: TGTGCCAGCAATCGACTAGCGGGGAGCTCCTACAATGAGCAGTTCTTC
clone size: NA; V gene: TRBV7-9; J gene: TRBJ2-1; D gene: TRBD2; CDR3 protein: CASSLAPGLAGSYNEQFF; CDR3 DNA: TGTGCCAGCAGCTTAGCCCCGGGACTAGCGGGATCCTACAATGAGCAGTTCTTC
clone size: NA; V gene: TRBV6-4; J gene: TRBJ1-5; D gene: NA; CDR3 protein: CASSDGMAKDSNQPQHF; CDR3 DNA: TGTGCCAGCAGTGACGGTATGGCAAAAGATAGCAATCAGCCCCAGCATTTT
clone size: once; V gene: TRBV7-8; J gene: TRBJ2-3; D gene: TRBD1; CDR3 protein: CASSSTGRADTQYF; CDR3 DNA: TGTGCCAGCAGCTCGACAGGGCGGGCAGATACGCAGTATTTT
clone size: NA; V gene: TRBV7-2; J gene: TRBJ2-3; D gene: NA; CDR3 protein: CASSSTPAGGTDTQYF; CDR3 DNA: TGTGCCAGCAGCTCCACCCCAGCGGGCGGCACAGATACGCAGTATTTT
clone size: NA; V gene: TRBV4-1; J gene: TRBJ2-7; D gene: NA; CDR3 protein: CASRTNSRAYEQYF; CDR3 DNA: TGCGCCAGCAGGACAAACTCTCGAGCCTACGAGCAGTACTTC
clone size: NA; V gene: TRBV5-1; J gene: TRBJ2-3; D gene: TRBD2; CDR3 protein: CASSALTGTSGSDTQYF; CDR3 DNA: TGCGCCAGCAGCGCCCTGACCGGGACTAGCGGGTCAGATACGCAGTATTTT
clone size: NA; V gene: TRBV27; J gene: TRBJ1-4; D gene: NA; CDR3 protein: CASSLSGSYGEKLFF; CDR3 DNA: TGTGCCAGCAGTTTATCAGGGAGTTACGGTGAAAAACTGTTTTTT
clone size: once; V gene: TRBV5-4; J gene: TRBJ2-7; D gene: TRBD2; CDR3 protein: CAARTSGVYEQYF; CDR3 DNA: TGTGCCGCGCGGACTAGCGGGGTCTACGAGCAGTACTTC
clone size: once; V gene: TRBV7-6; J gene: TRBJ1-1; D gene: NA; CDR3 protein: CASSSPGDSSMNTEAFF; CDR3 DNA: TGTGCCAGCAGCTCGCCCGGGGACTCCTCCATGAACACTGAAGCTTTCTTT
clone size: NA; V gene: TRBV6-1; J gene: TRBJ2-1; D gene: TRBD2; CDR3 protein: CASSETSGYYNEQFF; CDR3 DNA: TGTGCCAGCAGTGAGACTAGCGGGTATTACAATGAGCAGTTCTTC
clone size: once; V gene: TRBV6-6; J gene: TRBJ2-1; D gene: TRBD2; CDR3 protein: CASSLAGAEYNEQFF; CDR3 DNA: TGTGCCAGCAGCCTAGCGGGGGCCGAATACAATGAGCAGTTCTTC
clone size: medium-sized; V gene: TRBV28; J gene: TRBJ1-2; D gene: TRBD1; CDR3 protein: CASSLGPGTGDGYTF; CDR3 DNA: TGTGCCAGCAGTTTAGGCCCCGGGACAGGGGATGGCTACACCTTC
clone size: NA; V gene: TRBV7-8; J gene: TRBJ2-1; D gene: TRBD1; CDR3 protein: CASSSHRDRGFRGEQFF; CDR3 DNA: TGTGCCAGCAGCTCACACCGGGACAGGGGTTTCAGGGGTGAGCAGTTCTTC
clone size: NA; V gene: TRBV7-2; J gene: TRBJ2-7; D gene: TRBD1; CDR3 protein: CASSLKTTGYSYEQYF; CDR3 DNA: TGTGCCAGCAGCTTAAAGACGACAGGGTATTCGTACGAGCAGTACTTC
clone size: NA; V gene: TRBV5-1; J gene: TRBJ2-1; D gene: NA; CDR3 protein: CASSLDGVSNEQFF; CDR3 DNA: TGCGCCAGCAGCTTGGACGGGGTAAGCAATGAGCAGTTCTTC
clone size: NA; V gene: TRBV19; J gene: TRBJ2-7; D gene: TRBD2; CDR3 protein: CASSAGTSSEEGDEQYF; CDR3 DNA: TGTGCCAGTAGCGCCGGGACTAGCTCGGAAGAAGGGGACGAGCAGTACTTC
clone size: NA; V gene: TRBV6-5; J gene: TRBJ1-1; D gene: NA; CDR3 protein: CASSYFDLGGTEAFF; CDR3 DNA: TGTGCCAGCAGTTACTTTGATTTGGGGGGAACTGAAGCTTTCTTT
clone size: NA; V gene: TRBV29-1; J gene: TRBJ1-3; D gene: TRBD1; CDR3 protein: CSVSATGGSGNTIYF; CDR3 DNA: TGCAGCGTCTCCGCGACAGGGGGGTCTGGAAACACCATATATTTT
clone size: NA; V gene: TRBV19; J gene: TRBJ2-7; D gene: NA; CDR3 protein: CASSPRQRATYEQYF; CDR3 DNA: TGTGCCAGTAGCCCCCGCCAGCGGGCTACCTACGAGCAGTACTTC
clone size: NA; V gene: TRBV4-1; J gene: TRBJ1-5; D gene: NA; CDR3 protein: CASSQDKALAQPQHF; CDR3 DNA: TGCGCCAGCAGCCAAGACAAGGCCCTAGCTCAGCCCCAGCATTTT
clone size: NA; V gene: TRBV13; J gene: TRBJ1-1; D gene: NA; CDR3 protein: CASSLGRSMNTEAFF; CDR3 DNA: TGTGCCAGCAGCTTGGGGCGGTCGATGAACACTGAAGCTTTCTTT
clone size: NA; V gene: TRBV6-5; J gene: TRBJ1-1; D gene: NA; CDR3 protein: CASSYFLPGYTEAFF; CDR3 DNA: TGTGCCAGCAGTTACTTCCTGCCGGGTTACACTGAAGCTTTCTTT
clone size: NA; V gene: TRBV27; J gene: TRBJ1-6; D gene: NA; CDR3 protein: CASSLAGPDNSPLHF; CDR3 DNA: TGTGCCAGCAGTTTGGCGGGACCCGATAATTCACCCCTCCACTTT
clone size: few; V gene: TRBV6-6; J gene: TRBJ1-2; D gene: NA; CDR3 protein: CASSPGGFRGYGYTF; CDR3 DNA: TGTGCCAGCAGCCCGGGGGGATTTCGGGGGTATGGCTACACCTTC
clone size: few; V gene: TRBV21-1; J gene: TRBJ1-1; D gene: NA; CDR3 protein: CASSKIGSTEAFF; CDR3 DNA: TGTGCCAGCAGCAAGATAGGGAGCACTGAAGCTTTCTTT
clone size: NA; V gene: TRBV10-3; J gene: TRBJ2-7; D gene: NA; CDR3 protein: CAILGLAPHYEQYF; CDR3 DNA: TGTGCCATCCTTGGGCTAGCTCCCCACTACGAGCAGTACTTC
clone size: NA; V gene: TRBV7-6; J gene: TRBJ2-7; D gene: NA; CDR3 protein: CASSLAGDYEQYF; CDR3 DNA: TGTGCCAGCAGCTTAGCCGGGGACTACGAGCAGTACTTC
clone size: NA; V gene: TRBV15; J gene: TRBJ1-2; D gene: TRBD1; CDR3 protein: CATSGGDRVNVNGYTF; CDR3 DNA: TGTGCCACCAGCGGGGGGGACAGGGTAAATGTAAATGGCTACACCTTC
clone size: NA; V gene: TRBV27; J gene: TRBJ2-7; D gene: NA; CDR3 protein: CASSYGLLLDKSYEQYF; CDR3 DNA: TGTGCCAGCAGTTACGGCCTTCTGCTGGACAAATCCTACGAGCAGTACTTC
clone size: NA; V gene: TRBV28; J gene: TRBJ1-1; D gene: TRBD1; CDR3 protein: CASSFRGTGTTEAFF; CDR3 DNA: TGTGCCAGCAGTTTCCGAGGGACAGGGACCACTGAAGCTTTCTTT
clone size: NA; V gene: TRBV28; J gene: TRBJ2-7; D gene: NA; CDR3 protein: CASSVSRDSSYEQYF; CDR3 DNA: TGTGCCAGCAGTGTATCCCGGGACTCCTCCTACGAGCAGTACTTC
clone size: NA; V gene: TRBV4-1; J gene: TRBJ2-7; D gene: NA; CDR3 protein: CASSQEGPISYEQYF; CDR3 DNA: TGCGCCAGCAGCCAAGAGGGCCCGATTTCGTACGAGCAGTACTTC
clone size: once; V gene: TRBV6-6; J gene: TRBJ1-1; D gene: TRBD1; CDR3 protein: CASSGQLLMNTEAFF; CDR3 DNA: TGTGCCAGCTCGGGACAGCTATTAATGAACACTGAAGCTTTCTTT
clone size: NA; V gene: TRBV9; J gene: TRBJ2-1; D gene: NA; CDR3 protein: CASSVADYEEQFF; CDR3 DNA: TGTGCCAGCAGCGTAGCCGACTATGAGGAGCAGTTCTTC
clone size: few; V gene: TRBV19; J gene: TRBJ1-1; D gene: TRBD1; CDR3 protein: CASSTWTGESGTEAFF; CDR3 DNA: TGTGCCAGTAGTACCTGGACAGGGGAAAGCGGCACTGAAGCTTTCTTT
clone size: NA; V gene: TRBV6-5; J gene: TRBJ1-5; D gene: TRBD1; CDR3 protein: CASSYDRAGNQPQHF; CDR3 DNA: TGTGCCAGCAGTTACGACAGGGCCGGCAATCAGCCCCAGCATTTT
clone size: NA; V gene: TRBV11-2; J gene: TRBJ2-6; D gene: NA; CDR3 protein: CASSLGGAGGANVLTF; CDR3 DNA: TGTGCCAGCAGCTTAGGGGGAGCAGGTGGGGCCAACGTCCTGACTTTC
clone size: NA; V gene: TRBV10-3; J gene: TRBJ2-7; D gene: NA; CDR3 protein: CAISGMTTLGYEQYF; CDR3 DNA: TGTGCCATCAGTGGAATGACTACCCTCGGGTACGAGCAGTACTTC
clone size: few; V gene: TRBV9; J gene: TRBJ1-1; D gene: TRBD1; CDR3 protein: CASRQGGNTEAFF; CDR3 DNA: TGTGCCAGCCGACAGGGGGGGAACACTGAAGCTTTCTTT
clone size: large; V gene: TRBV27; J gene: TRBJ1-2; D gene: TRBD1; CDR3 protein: CASNGQGTYGYTF; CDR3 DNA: TGTGCCAGCAACGGACAGGGGACCTATGGCTACACCTTC
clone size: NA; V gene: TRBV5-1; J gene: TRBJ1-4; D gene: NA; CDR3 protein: CASSLVGAGEGKLFF; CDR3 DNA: TGCGCCAGCAGCTTGGTAGGGGCAGGGGAGGGAAAACTGTTTTTT